This T cell receptor beta chain was identified during a study of chemoradiotherapy in HPV16-positive cancers. Repertoires were generated with immunoSEQ multiplex PCR, while TCRdb's copy carries only in-frame clones and drops some. The table shows approximately 3,700 clones, with approximately 96% occurring only once. Germline CDR1 and CDR2: MNHNS and SASEGT. Losses at the gene ends were 8 bases for V and 4 bases for J; bases not matched to a gene: 8. The CDR3 sequence is 14 residues long. The sample holds one count of this clone. The sequence was collected from a human donor with HPV-associated anogenital cancer. The V call is TRBV6-1, the J call TRBJ1-2, with 9 bases identical to TRBD1. The specimen was collected from a patient who underwent chemoradiotherapy. The CDR3 protein is CASGGTGSSYGYTF. For the CDR3, the DNA is TGTGCCAGCGGGGGGACAGGGAGTAGCTATGGCTACACCTTC.